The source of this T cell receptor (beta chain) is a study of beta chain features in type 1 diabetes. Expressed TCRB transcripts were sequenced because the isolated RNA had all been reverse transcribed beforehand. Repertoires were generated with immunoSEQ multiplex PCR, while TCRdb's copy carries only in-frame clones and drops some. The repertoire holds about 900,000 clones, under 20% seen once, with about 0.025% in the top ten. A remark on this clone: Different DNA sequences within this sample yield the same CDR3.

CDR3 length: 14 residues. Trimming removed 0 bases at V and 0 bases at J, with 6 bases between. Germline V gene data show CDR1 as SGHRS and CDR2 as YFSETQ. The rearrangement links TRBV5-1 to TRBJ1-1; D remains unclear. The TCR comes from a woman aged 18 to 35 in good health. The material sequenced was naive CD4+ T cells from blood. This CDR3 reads CASSLGGLNTEAFF. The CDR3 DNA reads TGCGCCAGCAGCTTGGGCGGATTGAACACTGAAGCTTTCTTT.